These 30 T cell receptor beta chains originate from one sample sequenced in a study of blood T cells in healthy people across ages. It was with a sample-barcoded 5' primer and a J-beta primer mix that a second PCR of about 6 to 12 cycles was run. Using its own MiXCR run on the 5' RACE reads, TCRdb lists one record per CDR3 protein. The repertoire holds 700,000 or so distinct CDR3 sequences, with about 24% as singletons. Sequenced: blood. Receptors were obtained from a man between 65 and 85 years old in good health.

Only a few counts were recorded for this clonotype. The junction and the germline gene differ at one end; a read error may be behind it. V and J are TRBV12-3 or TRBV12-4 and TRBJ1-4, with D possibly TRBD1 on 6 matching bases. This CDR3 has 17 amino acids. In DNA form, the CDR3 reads TGTGCCAGCAGTTTCACGGGGGCGAGGGCAACTAATGAAAGACTGTTTTTT. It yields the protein CASSFTGARATNERLFF.

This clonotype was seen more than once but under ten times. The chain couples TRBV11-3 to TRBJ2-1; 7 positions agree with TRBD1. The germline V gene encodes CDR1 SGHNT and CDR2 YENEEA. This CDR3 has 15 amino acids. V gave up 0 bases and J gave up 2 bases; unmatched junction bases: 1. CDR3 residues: CASSLEQGTYNEQFF. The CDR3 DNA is TGTGCCAGCAGCTTAGAACAGGGGACCTACAATGAGCAGTTCTTC.

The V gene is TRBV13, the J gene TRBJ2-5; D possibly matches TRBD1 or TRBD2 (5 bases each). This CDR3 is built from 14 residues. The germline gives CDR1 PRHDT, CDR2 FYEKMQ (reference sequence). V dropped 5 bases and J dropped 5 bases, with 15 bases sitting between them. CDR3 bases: TGTGCCAGCAGCGCACCCCAGGGCGGGGAGACCCAGTACTTC. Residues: CASSAPQGGETQYF.

CDR3 region: CASGGGKTSGYTDTQYF. DNA of the CDR3: TGTGCTAGTGGTGGGGGAAAGACTAGCGGATACACAGATACGCAGTATTTT. The chain employs TRBV12-5 and TRBJ2-3; 9 positions match TRBD2. V lost 5 bases and J lost 2; bases outside the gene matches: 11. The V gene's germline CDR1 is LGHNT and CDR2 FRNRAP. The CDR3 is 17 residues long.

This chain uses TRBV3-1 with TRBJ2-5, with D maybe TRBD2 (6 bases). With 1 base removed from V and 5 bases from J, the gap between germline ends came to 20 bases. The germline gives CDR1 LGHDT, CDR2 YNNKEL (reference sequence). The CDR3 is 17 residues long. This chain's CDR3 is CASSQVGGAYRSETQYF. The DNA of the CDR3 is TGTGCCAGCAGCCAAGTCGGGGGTGCCTATCGATCGGAGACCCAGTACTTC.

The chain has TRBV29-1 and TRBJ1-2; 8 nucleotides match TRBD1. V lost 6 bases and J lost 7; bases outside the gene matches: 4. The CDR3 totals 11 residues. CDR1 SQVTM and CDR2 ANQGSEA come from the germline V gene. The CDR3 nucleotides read TGCAGCGTCCAGGGGGCGCGTGGCTACACCTTC. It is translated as CSVQGARGYTF. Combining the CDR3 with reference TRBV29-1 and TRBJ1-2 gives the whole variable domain SAVISQKPSRDICQRGTSLTIQCQVDSQVTMMFWYRQQPGQSLTLIATANQGSEATYESGFVIDKFPISRPNLTFSTLTVSNMSPEDSSIYLCSVQGARGYTFGSGTRLTVV.

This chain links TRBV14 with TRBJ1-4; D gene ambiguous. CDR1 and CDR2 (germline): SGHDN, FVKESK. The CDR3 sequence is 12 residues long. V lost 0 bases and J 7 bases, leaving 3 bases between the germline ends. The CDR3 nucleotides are TGTGCCAGCAGCCAAGATCCTGAAAAACTGTTTTTT. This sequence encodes CASSQDPEKLFF.

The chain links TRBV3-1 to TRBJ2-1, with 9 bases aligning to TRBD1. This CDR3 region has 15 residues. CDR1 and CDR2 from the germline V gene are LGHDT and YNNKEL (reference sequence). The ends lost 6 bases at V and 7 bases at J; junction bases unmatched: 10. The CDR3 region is CASRASGQGWNEQFF. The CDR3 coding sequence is TGTGCCAGCAGGGCCTCGGGACAGGGATGGAATGAGCAGTTCTTC.

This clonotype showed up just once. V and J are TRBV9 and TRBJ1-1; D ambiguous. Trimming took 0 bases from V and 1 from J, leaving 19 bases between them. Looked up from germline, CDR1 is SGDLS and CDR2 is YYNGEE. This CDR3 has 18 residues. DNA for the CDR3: TGTGCCAGCAGCGTAGAGAAGGACCGTGGCGGGTCGAACACTGAAGCTTTCTTT. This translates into CASSVEKDRGGSNTEAFF.

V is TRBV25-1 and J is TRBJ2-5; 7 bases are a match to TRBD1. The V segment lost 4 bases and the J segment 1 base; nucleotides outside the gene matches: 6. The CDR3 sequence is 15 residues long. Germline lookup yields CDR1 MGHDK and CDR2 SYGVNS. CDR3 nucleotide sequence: TGTGCCAGCAGTGGGACAGGCCGACGCCAAGAGACCCAGTACTTC. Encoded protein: CASSGTGRRQETQYF. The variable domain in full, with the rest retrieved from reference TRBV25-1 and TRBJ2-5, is EADIYQTPRYLVIGTGKKITLECSQTMGHDKMYWYQQDPGMELHLIHYSYGVNSTEKGDLSSESTVSRIRTEHFPLTLESARPSHTSQYLCASSGTGRRQETQYFGPGTRLLVL.

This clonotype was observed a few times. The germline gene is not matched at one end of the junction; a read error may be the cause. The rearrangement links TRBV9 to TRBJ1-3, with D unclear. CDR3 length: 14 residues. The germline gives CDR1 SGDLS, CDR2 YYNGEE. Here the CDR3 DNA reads TGTGCCGGCAGCGTAAGGACGTCTGGAGACACCATATATTTT. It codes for CAGSVRTSGDTIYF.

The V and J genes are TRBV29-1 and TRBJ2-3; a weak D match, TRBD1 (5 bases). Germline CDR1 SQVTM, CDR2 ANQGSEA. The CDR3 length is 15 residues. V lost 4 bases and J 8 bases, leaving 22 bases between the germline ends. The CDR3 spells CSVGSRVAYNSTQYF. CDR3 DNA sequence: TGCAGCGTTGGGAGCAGGGTGGCATACAATAGTACGCAGTATTTT.

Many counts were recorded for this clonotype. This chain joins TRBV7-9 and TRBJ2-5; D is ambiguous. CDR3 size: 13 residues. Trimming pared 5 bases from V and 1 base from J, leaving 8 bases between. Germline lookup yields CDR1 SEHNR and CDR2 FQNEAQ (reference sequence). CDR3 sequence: CASSPTPQETQYF. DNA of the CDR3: TGTGCCAGCAGCCCGACGCCCCAAGAGACCCAGTACTTC.

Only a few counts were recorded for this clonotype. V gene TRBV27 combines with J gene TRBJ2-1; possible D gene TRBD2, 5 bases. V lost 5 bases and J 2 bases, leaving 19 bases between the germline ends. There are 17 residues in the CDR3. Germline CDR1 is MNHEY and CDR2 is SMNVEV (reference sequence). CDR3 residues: CASSPDLLAQAYNEQFF. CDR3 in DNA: TGTGCCAGCAGTCCCGATCTTCTAGCTCAAGCCTACAATGAGCAGTTCTTC.

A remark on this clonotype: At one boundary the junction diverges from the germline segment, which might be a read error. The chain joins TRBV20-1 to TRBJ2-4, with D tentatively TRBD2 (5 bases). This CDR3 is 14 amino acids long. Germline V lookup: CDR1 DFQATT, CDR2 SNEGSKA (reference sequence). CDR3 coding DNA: TGCAGTGCTCGTACAAGAGTCGGGGTAAACGTTCAGTACTTC. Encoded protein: CSARTRVGVNVQYF.

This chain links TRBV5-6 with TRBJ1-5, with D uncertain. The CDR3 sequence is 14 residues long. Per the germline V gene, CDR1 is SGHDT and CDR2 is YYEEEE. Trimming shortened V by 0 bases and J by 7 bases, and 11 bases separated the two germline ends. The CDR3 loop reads CASSLGRLGQPQHF. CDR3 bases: TGTGCCAGCAGCTTGGGACGGCTTGGGCAGCCCCAGCATTTT.

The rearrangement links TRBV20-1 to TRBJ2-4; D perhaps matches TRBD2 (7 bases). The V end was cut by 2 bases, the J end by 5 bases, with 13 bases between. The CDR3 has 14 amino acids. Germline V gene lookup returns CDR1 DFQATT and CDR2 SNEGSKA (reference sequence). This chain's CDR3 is CSARTGLAENIQYF. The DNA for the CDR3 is TGCAGTGCTAGAACAGGGCTAGCGGAAAACATTCAGTACTTC.

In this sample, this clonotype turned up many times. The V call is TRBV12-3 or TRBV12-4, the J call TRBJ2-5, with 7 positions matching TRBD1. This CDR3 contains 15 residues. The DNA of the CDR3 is TGTGCAGTGGACAGGCGAGATATAGCAGGGGAGACCCAGTACTTC. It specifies CAVDRRDIAGETQYF.

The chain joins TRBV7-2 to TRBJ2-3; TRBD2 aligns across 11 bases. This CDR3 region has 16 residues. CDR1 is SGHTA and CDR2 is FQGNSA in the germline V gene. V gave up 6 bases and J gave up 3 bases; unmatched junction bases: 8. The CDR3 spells CASSLRLAGITDTQYF. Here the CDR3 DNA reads TGTGCCAGCAGTCTACGACTAGCGGGAATAACAGATACGCAGTATTTT.

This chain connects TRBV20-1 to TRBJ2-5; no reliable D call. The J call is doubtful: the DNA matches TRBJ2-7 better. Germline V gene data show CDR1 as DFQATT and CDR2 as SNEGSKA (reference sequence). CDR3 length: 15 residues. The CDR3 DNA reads TGCAGTGCTAGAGATCGGGCAGCGTGGTCCTACGAGCAGTACTTC. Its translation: CSARDRAAWSYEQYF.

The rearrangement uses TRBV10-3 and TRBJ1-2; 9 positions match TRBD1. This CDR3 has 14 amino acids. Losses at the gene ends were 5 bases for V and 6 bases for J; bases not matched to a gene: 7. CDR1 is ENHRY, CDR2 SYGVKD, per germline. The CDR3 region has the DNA TGTGCCATCAGTCCCGGGACAGGGAATAATGGCTACACCTTC. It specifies CAISPGTGNNGYTF.

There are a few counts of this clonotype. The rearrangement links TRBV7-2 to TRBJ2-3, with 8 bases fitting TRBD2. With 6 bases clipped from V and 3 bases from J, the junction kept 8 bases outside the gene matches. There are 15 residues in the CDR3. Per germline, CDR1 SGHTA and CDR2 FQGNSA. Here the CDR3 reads CASRFTSGSTDTQYF. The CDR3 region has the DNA TGTGCCAGCAGGTTTACTAGCGGCTCAACAGATACGCAGTATTTT.

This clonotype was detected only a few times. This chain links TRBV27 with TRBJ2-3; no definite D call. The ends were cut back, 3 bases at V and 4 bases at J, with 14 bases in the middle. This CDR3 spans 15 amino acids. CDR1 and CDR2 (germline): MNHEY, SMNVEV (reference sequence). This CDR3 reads CASSFVPMAPDTQYF. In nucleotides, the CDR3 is TGTGCCAGCAGTTTTGTCCCGATGGCCCCAGATACGCAGTATTTT.

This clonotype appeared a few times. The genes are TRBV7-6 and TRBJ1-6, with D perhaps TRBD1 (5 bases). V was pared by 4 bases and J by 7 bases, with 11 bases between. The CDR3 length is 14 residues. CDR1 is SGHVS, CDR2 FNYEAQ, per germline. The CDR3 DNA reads TGTGCCAGCAGCTCCGACAGCCTCAATTCACCCCTCCACTTT. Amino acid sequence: CASSSDSLNSPLHF.

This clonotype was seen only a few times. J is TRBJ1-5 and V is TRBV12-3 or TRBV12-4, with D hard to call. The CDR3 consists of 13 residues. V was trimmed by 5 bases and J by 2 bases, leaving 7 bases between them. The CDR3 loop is CASSLWGNQPQHF. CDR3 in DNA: TGTGCCAGCAGTCTGTGGGGCAATCAGCCCCAGCATTTT.

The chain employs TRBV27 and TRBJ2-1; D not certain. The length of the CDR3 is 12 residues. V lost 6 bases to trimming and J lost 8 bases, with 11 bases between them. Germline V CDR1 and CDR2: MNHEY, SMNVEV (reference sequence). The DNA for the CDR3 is TGTGCCAGCAGGCACAAAGGTGATGAGCAGTTCTTC. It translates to CASRHKGDEQFF.

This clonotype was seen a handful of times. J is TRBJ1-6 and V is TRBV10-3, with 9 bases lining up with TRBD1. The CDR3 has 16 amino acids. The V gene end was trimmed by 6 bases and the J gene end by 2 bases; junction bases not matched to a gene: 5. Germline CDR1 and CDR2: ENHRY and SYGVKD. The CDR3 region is CAISGQGFTYNSPLHF. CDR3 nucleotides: TGTGCCATCAGCGGACAGGGGTTCACCTATAATTCACCCCTCCACTTT.

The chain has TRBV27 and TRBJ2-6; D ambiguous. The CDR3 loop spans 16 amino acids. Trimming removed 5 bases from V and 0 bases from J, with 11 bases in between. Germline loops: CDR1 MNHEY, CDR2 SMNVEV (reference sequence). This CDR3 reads CASSPLGYSGANVLTF. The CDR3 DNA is TGTGCCAGCAGTCCCCTCGGTTACTCTGGGGCCAACGTCCTGACTTTC.

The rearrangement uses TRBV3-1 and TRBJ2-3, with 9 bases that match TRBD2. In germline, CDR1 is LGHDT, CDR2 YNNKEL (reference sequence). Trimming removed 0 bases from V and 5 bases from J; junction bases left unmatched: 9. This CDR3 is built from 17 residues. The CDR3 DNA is TGTGCCAGCAGCCAAGATGGCGGCGGGGGGGCCTTAGATACGCAGTATTTT. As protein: CASSQDGGGGALDTQYF.

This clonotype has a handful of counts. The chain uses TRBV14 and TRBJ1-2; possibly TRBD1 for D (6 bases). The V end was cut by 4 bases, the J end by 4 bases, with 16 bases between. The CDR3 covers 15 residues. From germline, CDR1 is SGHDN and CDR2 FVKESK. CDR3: CASSRAGALSYGYTF. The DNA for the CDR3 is TGTGCCAGCAGCCGCGCAGGGGCGTTGAGCTATGGCTACACCTTC. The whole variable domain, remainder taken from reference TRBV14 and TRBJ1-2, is EAGVTQFPSHSVIEKGQTVTLRCDPISGHDNLYWYRRVMGKEIKFLLHFVKESKQDESGMPNNRFLAERTGGTYSTLKVQPAELEDSGVYFCASSRAGALSYGYTFGSGTRLTVV.